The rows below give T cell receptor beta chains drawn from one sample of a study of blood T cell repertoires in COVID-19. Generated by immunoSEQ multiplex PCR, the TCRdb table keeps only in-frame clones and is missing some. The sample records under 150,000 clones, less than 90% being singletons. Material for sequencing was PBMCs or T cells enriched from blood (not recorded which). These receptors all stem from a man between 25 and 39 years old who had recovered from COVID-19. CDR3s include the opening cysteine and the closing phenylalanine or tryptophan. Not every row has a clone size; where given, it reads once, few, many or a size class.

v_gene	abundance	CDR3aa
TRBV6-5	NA	CASRRGGSNQPQHF
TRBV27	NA	CASSPRDRGLGYTF
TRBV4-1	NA	CASSQDQLVDEQFF
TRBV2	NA	CASSAEQVGNTEAFF
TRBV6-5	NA	CASSRGGGGAEAFF
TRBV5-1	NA	CASSLGDRGMNTEAFF
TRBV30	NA	CAWSVGGTYEQYF
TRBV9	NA	CASSVALGGAGTQYF
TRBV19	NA	CATTPSSSYNEQFF
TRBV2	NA	CASTSGGGDTQYF
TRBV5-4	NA	CASIQRTGGGTDTQYF
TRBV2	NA	CASRGQNTGELFF
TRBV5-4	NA	CASSLSFPGGNTEAFF
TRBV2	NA	CASSEEGADSNQPQHF
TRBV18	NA	CASSPVQGINQPQHF
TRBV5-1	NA	CASSFRSPNTEAFF
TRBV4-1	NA	CASSLGQGNTDTQYF
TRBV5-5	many	CASTILNQGTGNTIYF
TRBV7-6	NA	CASSQIAGVQNEQFF
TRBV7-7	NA	CASSLAHPGTGITNSPLHF
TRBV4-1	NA	CASSLVPGTGELFF
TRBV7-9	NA	CASSSVISTDTQYF
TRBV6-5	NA	CASSYSKGGITELFF
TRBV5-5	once	CASSSGDDGYTF
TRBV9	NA	CASNTGHTGELFF
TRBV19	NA	CASSMATGSGANVLTF
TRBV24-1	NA	CATSGLAGDNEQFF
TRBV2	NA	CASVKDQGSEAFF
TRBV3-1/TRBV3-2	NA	CASSQESGADTQYF
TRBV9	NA	CASSGRTPGNTGELFF
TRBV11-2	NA	CASSLGGSPSYGYTF
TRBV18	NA	CASSPGGETQYF
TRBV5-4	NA	CASSLQQGRRAEAFF
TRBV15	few	CATSRAHYSNQPQHF
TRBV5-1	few	CASSPDGTSEKLFF
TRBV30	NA	CAWSHRPTGGNSPLHF
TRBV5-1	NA	CASSDPGGNYGYTF
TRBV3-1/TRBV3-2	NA	CASSQVRGEQFF
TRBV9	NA	CASSVDFDSYEQYF
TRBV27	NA	CASSFPGQSTDTQYF
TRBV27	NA	CASSSRTSGSYEQYF
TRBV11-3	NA	CASSLSGLSSYNEQFF
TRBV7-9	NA	CASGDSLNTEAFF
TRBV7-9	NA	CASSSGQGTGELFF
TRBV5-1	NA	CASSLSGQNEKLFF
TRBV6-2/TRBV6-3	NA	CASSKNHRDTEAFF
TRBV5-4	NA	CASSTPGLGKEETQYF
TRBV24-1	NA	CATSTTGRGYNEQFF
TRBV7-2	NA	CASSLVLNTGELFF
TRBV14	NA	CASSQTGATNEKLFF
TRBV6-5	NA	CASSTTQGRETQYF
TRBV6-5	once	CASSLQGGFAGELFF